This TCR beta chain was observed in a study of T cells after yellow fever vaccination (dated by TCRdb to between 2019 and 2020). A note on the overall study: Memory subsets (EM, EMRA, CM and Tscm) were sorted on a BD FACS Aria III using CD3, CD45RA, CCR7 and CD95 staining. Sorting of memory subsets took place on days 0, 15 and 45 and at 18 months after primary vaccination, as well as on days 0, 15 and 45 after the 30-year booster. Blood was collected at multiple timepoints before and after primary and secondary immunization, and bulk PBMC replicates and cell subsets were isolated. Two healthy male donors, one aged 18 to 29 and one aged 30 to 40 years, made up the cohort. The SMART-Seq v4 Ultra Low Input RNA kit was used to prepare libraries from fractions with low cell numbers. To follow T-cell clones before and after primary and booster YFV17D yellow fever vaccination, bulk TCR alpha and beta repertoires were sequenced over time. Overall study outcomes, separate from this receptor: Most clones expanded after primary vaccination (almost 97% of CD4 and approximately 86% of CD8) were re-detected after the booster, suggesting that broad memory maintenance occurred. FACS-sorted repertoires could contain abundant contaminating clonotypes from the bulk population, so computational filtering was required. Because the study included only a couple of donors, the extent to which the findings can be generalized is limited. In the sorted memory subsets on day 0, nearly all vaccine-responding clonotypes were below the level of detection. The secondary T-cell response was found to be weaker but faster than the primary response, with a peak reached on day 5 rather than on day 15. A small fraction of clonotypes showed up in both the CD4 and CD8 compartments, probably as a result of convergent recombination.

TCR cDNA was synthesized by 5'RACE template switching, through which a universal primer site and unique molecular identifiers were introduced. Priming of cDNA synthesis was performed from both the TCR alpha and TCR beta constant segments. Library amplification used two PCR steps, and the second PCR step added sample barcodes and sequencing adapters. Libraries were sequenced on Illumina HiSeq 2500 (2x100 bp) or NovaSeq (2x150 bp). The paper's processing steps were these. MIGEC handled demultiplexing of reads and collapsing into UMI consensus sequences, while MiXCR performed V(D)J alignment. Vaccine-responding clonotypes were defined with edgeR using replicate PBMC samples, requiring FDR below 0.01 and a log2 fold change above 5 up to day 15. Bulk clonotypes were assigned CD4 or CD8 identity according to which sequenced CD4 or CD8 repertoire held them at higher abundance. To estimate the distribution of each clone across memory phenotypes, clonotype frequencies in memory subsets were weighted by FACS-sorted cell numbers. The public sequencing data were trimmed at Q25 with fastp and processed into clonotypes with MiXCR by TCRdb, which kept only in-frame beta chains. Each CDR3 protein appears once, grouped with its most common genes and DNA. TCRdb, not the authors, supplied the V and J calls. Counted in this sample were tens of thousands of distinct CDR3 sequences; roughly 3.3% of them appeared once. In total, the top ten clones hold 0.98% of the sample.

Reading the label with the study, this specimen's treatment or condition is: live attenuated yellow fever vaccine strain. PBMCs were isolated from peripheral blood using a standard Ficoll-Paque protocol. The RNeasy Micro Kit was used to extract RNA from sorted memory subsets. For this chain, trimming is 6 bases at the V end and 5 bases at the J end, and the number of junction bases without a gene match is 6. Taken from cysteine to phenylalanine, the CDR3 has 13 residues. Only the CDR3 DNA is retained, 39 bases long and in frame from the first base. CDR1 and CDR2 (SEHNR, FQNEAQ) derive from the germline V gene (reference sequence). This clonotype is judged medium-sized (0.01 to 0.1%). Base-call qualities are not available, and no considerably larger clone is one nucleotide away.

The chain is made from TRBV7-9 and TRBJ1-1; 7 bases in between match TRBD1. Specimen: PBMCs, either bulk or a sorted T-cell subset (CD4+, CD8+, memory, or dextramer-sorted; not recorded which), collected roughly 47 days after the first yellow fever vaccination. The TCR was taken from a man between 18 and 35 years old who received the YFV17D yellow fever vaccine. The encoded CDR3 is CASSHDRVTEAFF. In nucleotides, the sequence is TGTGCCAGCAGTCATGACAGGGTAACTGAAGCTTTCTTT.